These T cell receptor beta chains were read from a single sample in a study of blood T cell repertoires in COVID-19. Clones were read by immunoSEQ multiplex PCR, and TCRdb kept only the in-frame ones, dropping some. This table holds some 330,000 clones, approximately 84% found once. Sequencing input: PBMCs or T cells enriched from blood (not recorded which). These TCRs come from a man younger than 45 who had recovered from COVID-19. Each CDR3 is given with its conserved first and last residue. The order of the fields is J gene, clone size, V gene, D gene, CDR3 DNA, CDR3 protein. The D gene is left open where the match is weak. Rows may omit the clone size; those that give it use once, few, many or a size class.

J gene: TRBJ2-3
clone size: -
V gene: TRBV18
D gene: -
CDR3 DNA: TGTGCCAGCTCACCCCCCCCCGCAGATACGCAGTATTTT
CDR3 protein: CASSPPPADTQYF

J gene: TRBJ1-4
clone size: -
V gene: TRBV5-5
D gene: TRBD1
CDR3 DNA: TGTGCCAGCAGCTACCTTACCGGGACAGGGTTCGAAAAACTGTTTTTT
CDR3 protein: CASSYLTGTGFEKLFF

J gene: TRBJ2-5
clone size: -
V gene: TRBV27
D gene: -
CDR3 DNA: TGTGCCAGCAGTCCCAGGCTCCAAGAGACCCAGTACTTC
CDR3 protein: CASSPRLQETQYF

J gene: TRBJ1-4
clone size: -
V gene: TRBV15
D gene: -
CDR3 DNA: TGTGCCACCAGCAGAGATACCGGGGTAAAGATTGAAAAACTGTTTTTT
CDR3 protein: CATSRDTGVKIEKLFF

J gene: TRBJ2-2
clone size: -
V gene: TRBV7-6
D gene: TRBD1
CDR3 DNA: TGTGCCAGCAGCTTAGGGACAGGCCACACCGGGGAGCTGTTTTTT
CDR3 protein: CASSLGTGHTGELFF

J gene: TRBJ2-2
clone size: -
V gene: TRBV30
D gene: TRBD2
CDR3 DNA: TGTGCCTGGTCAAGTAGGACTAGCGGGAGGGGGAACACCGGGGAGCTGTTTTTT
CDR3 protein: CAWSSRTSGRGNTGELFF

J gene: TRBJ1-2
clone size: few
V gene: TRBV3-1/TRBV3-2
D gene: -
CDR3 DNA: TGTGCCAGCAGCCACCTCAATTTCCCGCCAGGACAAGCCCTCTATGGCTACACCTTC
CDR3 protein: CASSHLNFPPGQALYGYTF

J gene: TRBJ2-1
clone size: -
V gene: TRBV4-1
D gene: TRBD2
CDR3 DNA: TGCGCCAGCAGCCAAGTCTTGCGGGGGTCCGGCGATGAGCAGTTCTTC
CDR3 protein: CASSQVLRGSGDEQFF

J gene: TRBJ2-7
clone size: -
V gene: TRBV5-5
D gene: -
CDR3 DNA: TGTGCCAGCAGCTTGAACCCCGCAGTGTTCTACGAGCAGTACTTC
CDR3 protein: CASSLNPAVFYEQYF

J gene: TRBJ2-7
clone size: -
V gene: TRBV30
D gene: -
CDR3 DNA: TGTGCCTGGAGCCCCTGGCAGGGGGGAGAGCAGTACTTC
CDR3 protein: CAWSPWQGGEQYF

J gene: TRBJ1-1
clone size: -
V gene: TRBV3-1/TRBV3-2
D gene: -
CDR3 DNA: TGTGCCAGCAGCCGGAGTGGAGAAGCTTTCTTT
CDR3 protein: CASSRSGEAFF

J gene: TRBJ1-1
clone size: -
V gene: TRBV7-9
D gene: -
CDR3 DNA: TGTGCCAGCAGCTTACCGGGTTTGGGAGCTTTCTTT
CDR3 protein: CASSLPGLGAFF

J gene: TRBJ1-5
clone size: -
V gene: TRBV4-1
D gene: TRBD1
CDR3 DNA: TGCGCCAGCAGCCAAGAGCTGGGACAGAACAATCAGCCCCAGCATTTT
CDR3 protein: CASSQELGQNNQPQHF

J gene: TRBJ2-7
clone size: -
V gene: TRBV27
D gene: TRBD1
CDR3 DNA: TGTGCCAGCAGTTTAACCAGGGGGCGCGGGGCCTACGAGCAGTACTTC
CDR3 protein: CASSLTRGRGAYEQYF

J gene: TRBJ1-2
clone size: -
V gene: TRBV25-1
D gene: TRBD1
CDR3 DNA: TGTGCCAGCAGTGAAGGAGGGACAGGGGGCCTTGGCTACACCTTC
CDR3 protein: CASSEGGTGGLGYTF

J gene: TRBJ2-5
clone size: -
V gene: TRBV3-1/TRBV3-2
D gene: -
CDR3 DNA: TGTGCCAGCAGCCACCGCCGGAACAGGCAAGAGACCCAGTACTTC
CDR3 protein: CASSHRRNRQETQYF

J gene: TRBJ1-2
clone size: few
V gene: TRBV5-1
D gene: -
CDR3 DNA: TGCGCCAGCAGCTTGGGGGACACCGAGGGGACCTTC
CDR3 protein: CASSLGDTEGTF

J gene: TRBJ2-3
clone size: -
V gene: TRBV10-1
D gene: -
CDR3 DNA: TGCGCCAGCGGTGACAGGGGAGGGACCACAGATACGCAGTATTTT
CDR3 protein: CASGDRGGTTDTQYF

J gene: TRBJ2-1
clone size: -
V gene: TRBV24-1
D gene: TRBD2
CDR3 DNA: TGTGCCACCAGTCTGACTAGCGGGAACTACAATGAGCAGTTCTTC
CDR3 protein: CATSLTSGNYNEQFF

J gene: TRBJ2-7
clone size: -
V gene: TRBV7-9
D gene: TRBD2
CDR3 DNA: TGTGCCAGCAGCTCGGTGGTAGCGGGGTCCTTCTACGAGCAGTACTTC
CDR3 protein: CASSSVVAGSFYEQYF

J gene: TRBJ2-5
clone size: -
V gene: TRBV5-1
D gene: -
CDR3 DNA: TGCGCCAGCAGCTTGGAAGTTTCTGGGGGCTGGGAGACCCAGTACTTC
CDR3 protein: CASSLEVSGGWETQYF

J gene: TRBJ1-2
clone size: -
V gene: TRBV5-1
D gene: TRBD1
CDR3 DNA: TGCGCCAGCAGACATACAGGGGTCGTGGTCTATGGCTACACCTTC
CDR3 protein: CASRHTGVVVYGYTF

J gene: TRBJ1-2
clone size: once
V gene: TRBV5-6
D gene: -
CDR3 DNA: TGTGCCAGCAGCTTGGAAACAGGTTTTAACTATGGCTACACCTTC
CDR3 protein: CASSLETGFNYGYTF

J gene: TRBJ2-5
clone size: -
V gene: TRBV3-1/TRBV3-2
D gene: -
CDR3 DNA: TGTGCCAGCAGCCAAGATCCCCCGACAGGCGGGGAGACCCAGTACTTC
CDR3 protein: CASSQDPPTGGETQYF

J gene: TRBJ1-2
clone size: -
V gene: TRBV4-1
D gene: TRBD1
CDR3 DNA: TGCGCCAGCAGCCAAGAGTGGGGGCGAACAGGGGGAAAGAATGGCTACACCTTC
CDR3 protein: CASSQEWGRTGGKNGYTF

J gene: TRBJ1-2
clone size: -
V gene: TRBV28
D gene: -
CDR3 DNA: TGTGCCAGCAGTTCACGGACATATGGCTACACCTTC
CDR3 protein: CASSSRTYGYTF

J gene: TRBJ2-3
clone size: -
V gene: TRBV5-1
D gene: -
CDR3 DNA: TGCGCCAGCAGCTTGGACGCGGAGGGGCTCACAGATACGCAGTATTTT
CDR3 protein: CASSLDAEGLTDTQYF

J gene: TRBJ2-3
clone size: -
V gene: TRBV7-9
D gene: -
CDR3 DNA: TGTGCCAGCAGCTTAGCACAGGTGACTAGGCGGCCAGATACGCAGTATTTT
CDR3 protein: CASSLAQVTRRPDTQYF

J gene: TRBJ1-5
clone size: few
V gene: TRBV4-1
D gene: -
CDR3 DNA: TGCGCCAGCAGCCAGCCGGGGATTCCGCCCCAGCATTTT
CDR3 protein: CASSQPGIPPQHF

J gene: TRBJ2-7
clone size: -
V gene: TRBV12-3/TRBV12-4
D gene: -
CDR3 DNA: TGTGCCAGCAGCGGGAACCGTTACGAGCAGTACTTC
CDR3 protein: CASSGNRYEQYF

J gene: TRBJ2-7
clone size: -
V gene: TRBV28
D gene: -
CDR3 DNA: TGTGCCAGCAGTCCCGCCACAGGAACCTACGAGCAGTACTTC
CDR3 protein: CASSPATGTYEQYF

J gene: TRBJ2-1
clone size: -
V gene: TRBV19
D gene: -
CDR3 DNA: TGTGCCAGTAATGGTAAAGCGGGCAGGGGGGTCGGCAATGAGCAGTTCTTC
CDR3 protein: CASNGKAGRGVGNEQFF

J gene: TRBJ2-7
clone size: once
V gene: TRBV4-1
D gene: TRBD2
CDR3 DNA: TGCGCCAGCAGCCGCGGACTAGCGGGAGTCTCCGAGCAGTACTTC
CDR3 protein: CASSRGLAGVSEQYF

J gene: TRBJ2-2
clone size: -
V gene: TRBV5-1
D gene: -
CDR3 DNA: TGCGCCAGCAGCCCCGCGCCTCCGGCCGGGGAGCTGTTTTTT
CDR3 protein: CASSPAPPAGELFF

J gene: TRBJ1-1
clone size: -
V gene: TRBV4-2
D gene: TRBD1
CDR3 DNA: TGTGCCAGCAGCCAAGACGGACAGGGGAACACTGAAGCTTTCTTT
CDR3 protein: CASSQDGQGNTEAFF

J gene: TRBJ2-7
clone size: -
V gene: TRBV27
D gene: TRBD2
CDR3 DNA: TGTGCCAGCAGACCGGGACTAGCGGGCTACGAGCAGTACTTC
CDR3 protein: CASRPGLAGYEQYF

J gene: TRBJ2-7
clone size: -
V gene: TRBV10-1
D gene: TRBD2
CDR3 DNA: TGCGCCAGCAGTCCTCCACTAGCGGGAGCCTACGAGCAGTACTTC
CDR3 protein: CASSPPLAGAYEQYF

J gene: TRBJ1-2
clone size: once
V gene: TRBV7-2
D gene: TRBD1
CDR3 DNA: TGTGCCAGCAGGGGGGGACAGGGGTTCTATGGCTACACCTTC
CDR3 protein: CASRGGQGFYGYTF

J gene: TRBJ1-3
clone size: -
V gene: TRBV11-2
D gene: -
CDR3 DNA: TGTGCCAGCAGCTTAGCTCCCCGCGGGAAATCTGGAAACACCATATATTTT
CDR3 protein: CASSLAPRGKSGNTIYF

J gene: TRBJ1-1
clone size: -
V gene: TRBV11-3
D gene: -
CDR3 DNA: TGTGCCAGCAGCTTGGGAGGGGACACTGAAGCTTTCTTT
CDR3 protein: CASSLGGDTEAFF

J gene: TRBJ2-7
clone size: -
V gene: TRBV7-8
D gene: TRBD2
CDR3 DNA: TGTGCCAGCAGCTTAAACCGGCTAGCGGGAGACGTCGAGCAGTACTTC
CDR3 protein: CASSLNRLAGDVEQYF

J gene: TRBJ2-2
clone size: -
V gene: TRBV25-1
D gene: TRBD2
CDR3 DNA: TGTGCCAGCAGCCGTTGGGGGGGCGGGGAGCTGTTTTTT
CDR3 protein: CASSRWGGGELFF

J gene: TRBJ2-2
clone size: -
V gene: TRBV5-1
D gene: TRBD1
CDR3 DNA: TGCGCCAGCATCGACAGGGGAAAGACCGGGGAGCTGTTTTTT
CDR3 protein: CASIDRGKTGELFF

J gene: TRBJ2-7
clone size: -
V gene: TRBV6-5
D gene: TRBD1
CDR3 DNA: TGTGCCAGCAGCGGCAGGCAGGGGGCCTACGACGAGCAGTACTTC
CDR3 protein: CASSGRQGAYDEQYF

J gene: TRBJ2-7
clone size: -
V gene: TRBV5-1
D gene: TRBD2
CDR3 DNA: TGCGCCAGCAGCTCGGGGTCGGCGGGAGAAGTCGAGCAGTACTTC
CDR3 protein: CASSSGSAGEVEQYF

J gene: TRBJ1-6
clone size: -
V gene: TRBV7-8
D gene: -
CDR3 DNA: TGTGCCAGCAGCTCCATAATACCTTCGGGGAGCTCCTATAATTCACCCCTCCACTTT
CDR3 protein: CASSSIIPSGSSYNSPLHF

J gene: TRBJ2-7
clone size: many
V gene: TRBV3-1/TRBV3-2
D gene: -
CDR3 DNA: TGTGCCAGCAGCCAAGATACCAGCTCCTACGAGCAGTACTTC
CDR3 protein: CASSQDTSSYEQYF

J gene: TRBJ2-3
clone size: -
V gene: TRBV9
D gene: -
CDR3 DNA: TGTGCCAGCAGCCCCCAATGGGGGGGCAGTACAGATACGCAGTATTTT
CDR3 protein: CASSPQWGGSTDTQYF

J gene: TRBJ1-1
clone size: -
V gene: TRBV6-5
D gene: -
CDR3 DNA: TGTGCCAGCGGAAGAGGTCGGGGTGAAGCTTTCTTT
CDR3 protein: CASGRGRGEAFF

J gene: TRBJ2-2
clone size: -
V gene: TRBV5-8
D gene: TRBD1
CDR3 DNA: TGTGCCAGCAGCTTCGGACAGGTGAACACCGGGGAGCTGTTTTTT
CDR3 protein: CASSFGQVNTGELFF

J gene: TRBJ2-2
clone size: -
V gene: TRBV4-1
D gene: -
CDR3 DNA: TGCGCCAGCAGCTTTAAGCCGGGGTACACCGGGGAGCTGTTTTTT
CDR3 protein: CASSFKPGYTGELFF

J gene: TRBJ2-7
clone size: -
V gene: TRBV27
D gene: TRBD2
CDR3 DNA: TGTGCCAGCAGTTCACCCTTAGCGGGAGACTACGAGCAGTACTTC
CDR3 protein: CASSSPLAGDYEQYF

J gene: TRBJ2-3
clone size: -
V gene: TRBV9
D gene: TRBD2
CDR3 DNA: TGTGCCAGCAGTGTAAGGGGGACTAGCGGGCCAGATACGCAGTATTTT
CDR3 protein: CASSVRGTSGPDTQYF

J gene: TRBJ1-4
clone size: -
V gene: TRBV5-1
D gene: -
CDR3 DNA: TGCGCCAGCAGCGCTACAGGGACTAATGAAAAACTGTTTTTT
CDR3 protein: CASSATGTNEKLFF